These 5 T cell receptor beta chains originate from one sample sequenced in a study of blood T cell repertoires in COVID-19. Profiled with immunoSEQ multiplex PCR; TCRdb holds only in-frame clones, not every one. The sample contains some 180,000 clones, about four fifths of which appear only once. Sequences were obtained from peripheral blood. The receptor source for this set is a woman in her thirties or forties with COVID-19, enrolled during active disease.

The V gene is TRBV7-9, the J gene TRBJ2-2, with TRBD1 matching 8 bases. J was trimmed by 5 bases and V by 5 bases; bases with no gene match: 10. Germline CDR1 and CDR2: SEHNR and FQNEAQ (reference sequence). This CDR3 contains 16 residues. CDR3 sequence (DNA): TGTGCCAGCAGCCAACTGTGGACAGGGACGACCGGGGAGCTGTTTTTT. Protein product: CASSQLWTGTTGELFF.

The rearrangement joins TRBV19 to TRBJ2-1; 8 nucleotides match TRBD1. J lost 2 bases, V lost 4 bases, and 4 bases had no gene match. The length of the CDR3 is 15 residues. The germline V gene encodes CDR1 LNHDA and CDR2 SQIVND (reference sequence). The CDR3 DNA sequence: TGTGCCAGTAGTAAACAGGGGGAACCCTACAATGAGCAGTTCTTC. This codes for CASSKQGEPYNEQFF.

The chain couples TRBV7-2 to TRBJ1-5; D remains ambiguous. This CDR3 contains 13 residues. Germline V gives CDR1 SGHTA, CDR2 FQGNSA. With 1 base removed from V and 7 bases from J, the gap between germline ends came to 8 bases. CDR3 sequence: CASSLERAQPQHF. CDR3 bases: TGTGCCAGCAGCTTAGAGAGGGCCCAGCCCCAGCATTTT. The complete variable domain, with remaining parts taken from reference TRBV7-2 and TRBJ1-5, reads GAGVSQSPSNKVTEKGKDVELRCDPISGHTALYWYRQSLGQGLEFLIYFQGNSAPDKSGLPSDRFSAERTGGSVSTLTIQRTQQEDSAVYLCASSLERAQPQHFGDGTRLSIL.

J is TRBJ2-3 and V is TRBV18, with 9 bases matching TRBD2. The CDR3 covers 19 residues. Germline V CDR1 and CDR2: KGHSH, LQKENI. V was clipped by 5 bases and J by 2 bases; unmatched bases: 17. The CDR3, as DNA: TGTGCCAGCTCATCACGAGCAAAGGTAGCGGGGGTTCTCACAGATACGCAGTATTTT. Encoded protein: CASSSRAKVAGVLTDTQYF. The whole variable domain, remainder taken from reference TRBV18 and TRBJ2-3, is NAGVMQNPRHLVRRRGQEARLRCSPMKGHSHVYWYRQLPEEGLKFMVYLQKENIIDESGMPKERFSAEFPKEGPSILRIQQVVRGDSAAYFCASSSRAKVAGVLTDTQYFGPGTRLTVL.

The chain links TRBV6-5 to TRBJ2-1; D is possibly TRBD1 (6 bases). CDR1 and CDR2 (germline): MNHEY, SVGAGI. The V end was cut by 8 bases, the J end by 7 bases, with 15 bases between. There are 13 residues in the CDR3. The CDR3 sequence: CASSIYRENEQFF. CDR3 nucleotide sequence: TGTGCCAGCTCCATATACAGGGAAAATGAGCAGTTCTTC.